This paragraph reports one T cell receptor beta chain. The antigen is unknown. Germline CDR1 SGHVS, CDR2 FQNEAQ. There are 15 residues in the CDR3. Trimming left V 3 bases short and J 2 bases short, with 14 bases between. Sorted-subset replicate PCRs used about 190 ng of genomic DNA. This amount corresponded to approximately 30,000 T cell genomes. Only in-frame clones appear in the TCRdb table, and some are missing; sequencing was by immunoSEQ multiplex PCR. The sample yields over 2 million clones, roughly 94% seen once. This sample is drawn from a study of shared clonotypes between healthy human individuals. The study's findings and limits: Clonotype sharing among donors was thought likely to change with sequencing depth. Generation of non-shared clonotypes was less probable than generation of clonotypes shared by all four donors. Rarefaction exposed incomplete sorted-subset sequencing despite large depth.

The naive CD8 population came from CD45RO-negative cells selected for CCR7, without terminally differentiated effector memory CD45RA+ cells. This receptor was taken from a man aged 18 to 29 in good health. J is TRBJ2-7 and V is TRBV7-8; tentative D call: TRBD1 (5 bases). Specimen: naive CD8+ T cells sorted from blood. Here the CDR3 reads CASSFQGLSPYEQYF. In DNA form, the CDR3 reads TGTGCCAGCAGCTTTCAGGGCCTCTCCCCCTACGAGCAGTACTTC.